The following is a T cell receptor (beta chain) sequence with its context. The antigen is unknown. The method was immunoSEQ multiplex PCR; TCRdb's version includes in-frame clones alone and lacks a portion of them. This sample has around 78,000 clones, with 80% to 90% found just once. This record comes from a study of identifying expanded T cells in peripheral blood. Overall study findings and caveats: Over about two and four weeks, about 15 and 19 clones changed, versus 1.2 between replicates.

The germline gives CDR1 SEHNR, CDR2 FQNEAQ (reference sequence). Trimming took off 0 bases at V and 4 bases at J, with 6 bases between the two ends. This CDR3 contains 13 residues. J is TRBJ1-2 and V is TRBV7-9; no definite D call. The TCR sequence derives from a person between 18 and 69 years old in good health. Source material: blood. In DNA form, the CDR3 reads TGTGCCAGCAGCTTAGCACAAAGCTATGGCTACACCTTC. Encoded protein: CASSLAQSYGYTF.